This is a list of T cell receptor beta chains from one sample in a study of shared clonotypes between healthy human individuals. Assay used: immunoSEQ multiplex PCR; TCRdb lists only in-frame clones, some missing. The table lists approximately 810,000 clones, around 92% of them singletons. The sample taken for sequencing was naive CD8+ T cells sorted from blood. The receptors shown here come from a man aged 25-45 years in good health. CDR3s include the opening cysteine and the closing phenylalanine or tryptophan. Fields, in order: clone size, D gene, J gene, CDR3 length, V gene, CDR3 protein, CDR3 DNA. The D gene is left open where the match is weak. Clone sizes are given selectively: once, few, many, or a class where the clone is expanded.

few,-,TRBJ2-2,12,TRBV9,CASSVGSGELFF,TGTGCCAGCAGCGTAGGGTCCGGGGAGCTGTTTTTT
-,TRBD1,TRBJ2-3,15,TRBV27,CASSLSGQGADTQYF,TGTGCCAGCAGTTTATCTGGACAGGGGGCAGATACGCAGTATTTT
-,TRBD1,TRBJ1-1,18,TRBV11-2,CASSLGGTGMREDTEAFF,TGTGCCAGCAGCTTAGGAGGGACAGGAATGCGGGAGGACACTGAAGCTTTCTTT
-,TRBD1,TRBJ1-2,18,TRBV19,CASTRSGTGVMGNYGYTF,TGTGCCAGTACTAGATCCGGGACAGGGGTAATGGGTAACTATGGCTACACCTTC
-,-,TRBJ2-5,14,TRBV10-2,CASSEVGAEETQYF,TGCGCCAGCAGTGAGGTTGGGGCAGAAGAGACCCAGTACTTC
-,-,TRBJ1-1,18,TRBV7-9,CASSTSKLRTTINTEAFF,TGTGCCAGCAGCACCAGTAAATTGCGGACAACCATAAACACTGAAGCTTTCTTT
-,TRBD2,TRBJ2-1,14,TRBV28,CASSFGRAYNEQFF,TGTGCCAGCAGTTTTGGGAGGGCCTACAATGAGCAGTTCTTC
-,TRBD2,TRBJ2-7,17,TRBV5-6,CASSFRKGGLADYEQYF,TGTGCCAGCAGCTTTCGGAAGGGCGGACTAGCGGACTACGAGCAGTACTTC
-,-,TRBJ2-3,18,TRBV9,CASSVVSSTSLSTDTQYF,TGTGCCAGCAGCGTAGTATCCTCCACTAGTTTAAGCACAGATACGCAGTATTTT
-,TRBD2,TRBJ2-2,13,TRBV10-3,CASAGGDTGELFF,TGTGCCTCAGCGGGAGGGGATACCGGGGAGCTGTTTTTT
-,-,TRBJ2-5,13,TRBV5-1,CASSLWGAETQYF,TGCGCCAGCAGCTTGTGGGGGGCAGAGACCCAGTACTTC
-,-,TRBJ1-1,14,TRBV5-4,CASSLWGARTEAFF,TGTGCCAGCAGCTTATGGGGGGCGCGCACTGAAGCTTTCTTT
few,-,TRBJ2-7,11,TRBV7-9,CASSPGGRQYF,TGTGCCAGCAGCCCAGGGGGGCGGCAGTACTTC
-,-,TRBJ2-3,13,TRBV14,CASSQTTTDTQYF,TGTGCCAGCAGCCAGACCACCACAGATACGCAGTATTTT
-,-,TRBJ2-6,17,TRBV15,CATSRDAASSGANVLTF,TGTGCCACCAGCAGAGATGCGGCCTCCTCTGGGGCCAACGTCCTGACTTTC
-,-,TRBJ2-7,13,TRBV29-1,CSVLDASAYEQYF,TGCAGCGTTCTTGATGCCTCCGCTTACGAGCAGTACTTC
-,TRBD2,TRBJ2-3,16,TRBV11-2,CASSFLGGVSTDTQYF,TGTGCCAGCAGCTTCCTGGGAGGGGTGTCGACAGATACGCAGTATTTT
-,-,TRBJ2-5,14,TRBV2,CASPGGRGRETQYF,TGTGCCAGCCCGGGGGGCAGGGGGCGAGAGACCCAGTACTTC
-,-,TRBJ1-1,13,TRBV27,CASSFGWTTEAFF,TGTGCCAGCAGTTTCGGGTGGACCACTGAAGCTTTCTTT
-,-,TRBJ1-1,13,TRBV6-1,CASSDRGGTEAFF,TGTGCCAGCAGTGATCGGGGGGGCACTGAAGCTTTCTTT
-,-,TRBJ2-1,16,TRBV10-1,CASSEETTSSYNEQFF,TGCGCCAGCAGTGAGGAGACTACCTCTAGCTACAATGAGCAGTTCTTC
-,-,TRBJ1-2,13,TRBV15,CATSRVGDYGYTF,TGTGCCACCAGCAGAGTTGGGGATTATGGCTACACCTTC
-,TRBD2,TRBJ2-1,21,TRBV7-8,CASSFTLSGTSGMGLYNEQFF,TGTGCCAGCAGCTTCACCCTCTCCGGGACTAGCGGGATGGGGTTATACAATGAGCAGTTCTTC
-,-,TRBJ2-2,15,TRBV2,CASSEGLGGAGELFF,TGTGCCAGCAGTGAAGGGTTGGGAGGTGCCGGGGAGCTGTTTTTT
-,-,TRBJ1-1,14,TRBV6-1,CASSAYRENTEAFF,TGTGCCAGCAGTGCCTACAGGGAGAACACTGAAGCTTTCTTT